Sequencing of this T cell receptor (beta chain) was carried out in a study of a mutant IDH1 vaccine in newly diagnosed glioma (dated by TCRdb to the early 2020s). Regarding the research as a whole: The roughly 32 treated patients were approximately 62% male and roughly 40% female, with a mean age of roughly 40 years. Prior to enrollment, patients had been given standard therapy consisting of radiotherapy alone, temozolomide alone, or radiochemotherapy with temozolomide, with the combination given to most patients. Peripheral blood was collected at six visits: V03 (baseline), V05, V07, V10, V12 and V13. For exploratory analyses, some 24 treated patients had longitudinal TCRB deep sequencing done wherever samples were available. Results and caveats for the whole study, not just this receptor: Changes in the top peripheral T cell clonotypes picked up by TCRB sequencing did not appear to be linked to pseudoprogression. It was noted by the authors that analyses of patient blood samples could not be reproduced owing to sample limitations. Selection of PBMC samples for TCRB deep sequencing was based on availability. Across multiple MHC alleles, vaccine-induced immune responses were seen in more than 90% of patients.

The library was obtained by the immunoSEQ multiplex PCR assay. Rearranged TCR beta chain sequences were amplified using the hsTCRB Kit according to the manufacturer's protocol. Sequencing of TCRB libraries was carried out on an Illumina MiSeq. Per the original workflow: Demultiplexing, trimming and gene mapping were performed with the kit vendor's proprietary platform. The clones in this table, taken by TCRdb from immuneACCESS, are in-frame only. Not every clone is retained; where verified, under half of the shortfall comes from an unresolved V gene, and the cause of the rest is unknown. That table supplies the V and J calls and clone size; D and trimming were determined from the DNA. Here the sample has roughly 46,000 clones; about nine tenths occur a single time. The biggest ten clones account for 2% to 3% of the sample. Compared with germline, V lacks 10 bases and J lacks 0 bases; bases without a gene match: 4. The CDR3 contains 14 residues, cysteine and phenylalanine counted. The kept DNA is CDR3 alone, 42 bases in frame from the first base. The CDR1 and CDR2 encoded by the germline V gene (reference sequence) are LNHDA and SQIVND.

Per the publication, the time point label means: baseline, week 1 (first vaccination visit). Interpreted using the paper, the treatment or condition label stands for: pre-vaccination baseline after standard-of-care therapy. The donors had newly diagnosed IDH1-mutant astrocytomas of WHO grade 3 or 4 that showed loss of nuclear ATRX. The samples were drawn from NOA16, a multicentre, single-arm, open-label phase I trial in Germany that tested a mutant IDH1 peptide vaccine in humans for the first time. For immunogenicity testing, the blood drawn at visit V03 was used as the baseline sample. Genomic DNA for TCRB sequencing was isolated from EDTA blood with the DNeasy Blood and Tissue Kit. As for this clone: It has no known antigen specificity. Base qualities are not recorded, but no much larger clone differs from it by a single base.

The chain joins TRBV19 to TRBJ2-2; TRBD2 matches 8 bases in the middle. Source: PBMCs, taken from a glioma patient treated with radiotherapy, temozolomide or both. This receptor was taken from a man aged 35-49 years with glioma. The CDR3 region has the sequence CATPGGANTGELFF. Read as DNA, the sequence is TGTGCCACCCCGGGGGGGGCGAACACCGGGGAGCTGTTTTTT.